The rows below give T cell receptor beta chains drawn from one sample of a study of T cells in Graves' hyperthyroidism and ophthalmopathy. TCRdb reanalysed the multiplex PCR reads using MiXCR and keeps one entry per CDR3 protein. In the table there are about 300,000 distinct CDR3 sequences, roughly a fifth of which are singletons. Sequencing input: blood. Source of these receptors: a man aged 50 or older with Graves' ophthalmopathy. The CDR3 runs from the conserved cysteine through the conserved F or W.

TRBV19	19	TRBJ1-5	CASSIQPGQGLYSNQPQHF
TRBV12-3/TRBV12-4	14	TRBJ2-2	CASTNRGITGELFF
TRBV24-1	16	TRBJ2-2	CATSDTGTGGTGELFF
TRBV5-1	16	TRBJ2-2	CASSEGLAGGVGELFF
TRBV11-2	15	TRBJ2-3	CASSPRLAGVSTQYF
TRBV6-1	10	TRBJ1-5	CASSEGSQHF
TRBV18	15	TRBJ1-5	CASSPGTDSNQPQHF
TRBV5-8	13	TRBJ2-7	CASSLLQGPEQYF
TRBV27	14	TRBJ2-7	CASSLGGTNYEQYF
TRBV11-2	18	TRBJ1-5	CASSLHPTRTGTNQPQHF
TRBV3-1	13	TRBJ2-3	CASSQVRGDTQYF
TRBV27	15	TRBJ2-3	CASSTGLPRTDTQYF
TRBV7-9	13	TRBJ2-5	CASSTTSGETQYF
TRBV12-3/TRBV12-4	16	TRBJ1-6	CASSLRRDLVNSPLHF
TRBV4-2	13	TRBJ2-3	CASSQDRAATQYF
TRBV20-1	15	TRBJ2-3	CSARIGGGDTDTQYF
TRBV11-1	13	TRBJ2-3	CASSQGGENTQYF
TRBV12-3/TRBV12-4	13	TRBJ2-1	CASSSGHNNEQFF
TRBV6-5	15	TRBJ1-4	CASSYSGGKNEKLFF
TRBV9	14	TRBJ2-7	CASSVGGSSYEQYF
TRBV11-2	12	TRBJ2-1	CASRAVHNEQFF
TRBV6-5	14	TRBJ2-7	CASSYTGGENEQYF
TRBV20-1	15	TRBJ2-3	CSAPDSISGADTQYF
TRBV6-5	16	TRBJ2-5	CASSYPVGQSQETQYF
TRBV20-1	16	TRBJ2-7	CSARGKLSGRDNEQYF
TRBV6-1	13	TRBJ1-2	CASRPLQGDGYTF
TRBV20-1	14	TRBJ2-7	CSATSLGSGYEQYF
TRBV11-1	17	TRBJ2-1	CASSPSGLAGIRGEQFF
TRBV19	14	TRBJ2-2	CASRPPGSTGELFF
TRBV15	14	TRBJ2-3	CATSRDRVADTQYF
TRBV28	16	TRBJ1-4	CASSRTRQGGNEKLFF
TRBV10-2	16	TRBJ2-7	CASSGSMRGRAGEQYF
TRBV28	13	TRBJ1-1	CASSLSRGGKAFF
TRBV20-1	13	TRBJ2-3	CSANPRVTDTQYF
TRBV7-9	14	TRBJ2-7	CASSVGQGPYEQYF
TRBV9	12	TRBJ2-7	CASSDGVDEQYF
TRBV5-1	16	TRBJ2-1	CASSLSGSGVNNEQFF
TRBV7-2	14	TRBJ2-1	CASSFRRSGNEQFF
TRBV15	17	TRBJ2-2	CATSRTKGGANTGELFF